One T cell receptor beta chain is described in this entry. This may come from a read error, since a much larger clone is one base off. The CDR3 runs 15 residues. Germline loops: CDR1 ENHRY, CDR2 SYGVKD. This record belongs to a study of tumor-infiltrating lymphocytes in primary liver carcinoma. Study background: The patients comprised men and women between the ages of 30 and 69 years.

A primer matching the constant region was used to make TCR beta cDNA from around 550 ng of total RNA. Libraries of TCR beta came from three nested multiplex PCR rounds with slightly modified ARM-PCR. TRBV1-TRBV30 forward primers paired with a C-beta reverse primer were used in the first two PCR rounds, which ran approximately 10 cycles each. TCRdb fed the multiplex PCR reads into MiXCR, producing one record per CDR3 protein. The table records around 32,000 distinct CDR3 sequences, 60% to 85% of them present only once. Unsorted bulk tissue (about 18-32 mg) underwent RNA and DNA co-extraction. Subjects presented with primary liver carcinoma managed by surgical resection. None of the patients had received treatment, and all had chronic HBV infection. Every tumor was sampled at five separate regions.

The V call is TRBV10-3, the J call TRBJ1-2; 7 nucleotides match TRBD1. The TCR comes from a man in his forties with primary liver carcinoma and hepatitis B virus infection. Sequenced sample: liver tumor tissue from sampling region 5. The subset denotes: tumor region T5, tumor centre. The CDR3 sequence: CAISATGSEGYGYAF. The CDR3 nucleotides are TGTGCCATCAGTGCGACAGGGTCGGAGGGATATGGCTACGCCTTC.